This TCR beta chain was identified in a study of T cell responses to AZD1222 COVID-19 vaccine. Study results and caveats: Seropositivity was recorded at baseline in only a handful of AZD1222 recipients. Repertoire sampling was restricted to post-peak T cell response timepoints. Donors skewed white British and female; clonal diversity was possibly underestimated. There were vaccine-associated CD4 TCRs across spike, dominant at 160-218 and 743-854.

Germline loops: CDR1 KGHSH, CDR2 LQKENI. V trimming: 4 bases; J trimming: 0 bases; junction bases outside the gene matches: 6. This CDR3 is built from 16 residues. TCRdb's table, derived via immunoSEQ multiplex PCR, lists solely in-frame clones and lacks some. In the table there are 53,000 or so clones, around 85% of which are singletons. As to this clone: Its specificity is unknown.

Source: peripheral blood, taken on day 0 of MenACWY control vaccination. V and J are TRBV18 and TRBJ1-5, with 7 bases identical to TRBD1. The origin of this receptor is an adult in good health. CDR3 residues: CASSQQGPYSNQPQHF. CDR3 nucleotide sequence: TGTGCCAGCTCACAACAGGGGCCCTATAGCAATCAGCCCCAGCATTTT.